These 17 T cell receptor beta chains came from one sample sequenced in a study of blood T cells in healthy people across ages. Alongside a J-beta primer mix, a sample-barcoded 5' primer served in a second PCR lasting about 7 to 11 cycles. In TCRdb, the 5' RACE reads were re-called with MiXCR into one record per CDR3 protein. The top ten clones hold approximately 20% of a sample with 1 million or so distinct CDR3 sequences, 45% of them seen once. The sequenced sample consisted of blood. The receptors come from a woman aged 55 to 70 in good health.

The rearrangement joins TRBV29-1 to TRBJ1-2; D is ambiguous. Trimming cost V 6 bases and J 3 bases, with 20 bases left between them. This CDR3 contains 15 residues. CDR1 SQVTM and CDR2 ANQGSEA come from the germline V gene. The DNA for the CDR3 is TGCAGCGTGACGGACGGGGAAATGACCTACTATGGCTACACCTTC. Amino acid sequence: CSVTDGEMTYYGYTF.

J is TRBJ2-5 and V is TRBV20-1; D perhaps matches TRBD2 (6 bases). V was pared by 5 bases and J by 2 bases, with 24 bases between. Germline V gives CDR1 DFQATT, CDR2 SNEGSKA (reference sequence). There are 17 residues in the CDR3. Here the CDR3 reads CSAAPTLLAELQETQYF. CDR3 coding DNA: TGCAGTGCTGCCCCAACTCTCTTAGCGGAGTTGCAAGAGACCCAGTACTTC.

The chain joins TRBV20-1 to TRBJ2-7; TRBD1 matches at 7 bases. J was trimmed by 2 bases and V by 0 bases; bases with no gene match: 4. CDR3 length: 14 residues. Germline CDR1 DFQATT, CDR2 SNEGSKA (reference sequence). This CDR3 is CSARDATGTYEQYF. The CDR3 coding sequence is TGCAGTGCTAGAGACGCGACAGGGACCTACGAGCAGTACTTC.

This clonotype occurred many times. This chain links TRBV10-3 with TRBJ1-6; 8 bases agree with TRBD1. Germline CDR1 ENHRY, CDR2 SYGVKD. The CDR3 has 15 residues. Germline trimming cut 0 bases from V and 9 bases from J; bases unmatched to any gene: 4. CDR3 DNA sequence: TGTGCCATCAGTGAGTCGGGACAGGACGGTTCACCCCTCCACTTT. The encoded protein is CAISESGQDGSPLHF.

V gene TRBV10-3 combines with J gene TRBJ1-2; tentatively, D is TRBD1 (5 bases). V shed 4 bases and J shed 7 bases, with 31 bases lying between them. CDR3 length equals 19 residues. CDR1 ENHRY and CDR2 SYGVKD come from the germline V gene. The CDR3 region is CAISGSRMASTLGLRGYTF. The CDR3 bases are TGTGCCATCAGTGGGTCCAGAATGGCCAGTACACTGGGGCTACGTGGCTACACCTTC.

The chain joins TRBV5-1 to TRBJ2-1; no definite D call. This CDR3 region has 14 residues. The germline V gene encodes CDR1 SGHRS and CDR2 YFSETQ. The V end was cut by 0 bases, the J end by 9 bases, with 13 bases between. DNA of the CDR3: TGCGCCAGCAGCTTGGCCGCGATTAGCCGTGAGCAGTTCTTC. Protein product: CASSLAAISREQFF. The full variable domain, with the rest looked up from reference TRBV5-1 and TRBJ2-1, is KAGVTQTPRYLIKTRGQQVTLSCSPISGHRSVSWYQQTPGQGLQFLFEYFSETQRNKGNFPGRFSGRQFSNSRSEMNVSTLELGDSALYLCASSLAAISREQFFGPGTRLTVL.

The DNA for the CDR3 is TGTGCCAGCAGCCAAACGAAGGGCGGGAGGGGGAACACCGGGGAGCTGTTTTTT. Translation: CASSQTKGGRGNTGELFF. The chain carries TRBV7-7 and TRBJ2-2, with 9 bases aligning to TRBD2. V gave up 5 bases and J gave up 1 base; unmatched junction bases: 11. There are 18 residues in the CDR3. Germline V CDR1 and CDR2: SSHAT, FNYEAQ (reference sequence).

The chain is built from TRBV18 and TRBJ1-5, with TRBD1 matching over 7 bases. This CDR3 region has 14 residues. CDR1 and CDR2 from the germline V gene are KGHSH and LQKENI. The J segment lost 4 bases and the V segment lost 8 bases, leaving 8 bases of the junction unmatched. CDR3 nucleotide sequence: TGTGCCAGCAGTCCGGGACAGCCAAATCAGCCCCAGCATTTT. Translated, it gives CASSPGQPNQPQHF. Supplemented by reference TRBV18 and TRBJ1-5, the full variable domain reads NAGVMQNPRHLVRRRGQEARLRCSPMKGHSHVYWYRQLPEEGLKFMVYLQKENIIDESGMPKERFSAEFPKEGPSILRIQQVVRGDSAAYFCASSPGQPNQPQHFGDGTRLSIL.

The rearrangement joins TRBV30 to TRBJ2-7; perhaps TRBD1 as D (6 bases). The closer fit of TRBJ2-5 to the DNA end suggests the J call may be wrong. The germline V gene has CDR1 GTSNPN and CDR2 SVGIG (reference sequence). This CDR3 region has 15 residues. The CDR3 coding sequence is TGTGCCTGGAGTGGACGGCAGGGGTTTGGGGAGACCCAGTACTTC. The encoded protein is CAWSGRQGFGETQYF.

This sequence joins TRBV4-1 and TRBJ2-2, with 8 bases fitting TRBD1. Unmatched junction bases numbered 10, after V lost 4 bases and J lost 9 bases. CDR1 and CDR2 (germline): MGHRA, YSYEKL. The CDR3 contains 15 residues. Here the CDR3 reads CASSPMDRDHRELFF. The CDR3 DNA follows: TGCGCCAGCAGCCCGATGGACAGGGACCACCGGGAGCTGTTTTTT.

On this clonotype itself: This may be a read error, as it is one base from a much larger clone. The chain links TRBV7-9 to TRBJ2-5; TRBD2 matches 8 bases. J was trimmed by 4 bases and V by 2 bases; bases with no gene match: 6. Germline CDR1 and CDR2: SEHNR and FQNEAQ (reference sequence). The length of the CDR3 is 15 residues. Here the CDR3 DNA reads TGTGCCAGCAGCTTATCACGAGCGGGAGCAGAGACCCAGTACTTC. It yields the protein CASSLSRAGAETQYF.

In its sample, this clonotype was seen a few times. The gene calls are TRBV7-9 and TRBJ2-1; 10 nucleotides align to TRBD2. The CDR3 loop spans 17 amino acids. The junction had 9 bases not matched to a gene; V was cut back by 5 bases and J by 2 bases. Germline values: CDR1 SEHNR, CDR2 FQNEAQ (reference sequence). DNA of the CDR3: TGTGCCAGCAGCACCTACCTAGCGGGAGAAGCCTACAATGAGCAGTTCTTC. Translating gives CASSTYLAGEAYNEQFF.

CDR3 coding DNA: TGTGCCAGCAGTCTTACAGGGGGTACTAATGAAAAACTGTTTTTT. Amino acids: CASSLTGGTNEKLFF. This chain links TRBV12-3 or TRBV12-4 with TRBJ1-4; 8 bases line up with TRBD1. The V segment lost 5 bases and the J segment 2 bases; nucleotides outside the gene matches: 4. CDR3 size: 15 residues.

The chain links TRBV5-1 to TRBJ2-6, with D unclear. Germline loops: CDR1 SGHRS, CDR2 YFSETQ. Deletions cut 0 bases from V and 0 bases from J, with 10 bases between. The CDR3 has 17 amino acids. The CDR3 sequence is CASSLGASLSGANVLTF. The CDR3 DNA is TGCGCCAGCAGCTTGGGTGCCAGTCTCTCTGGGGCCAACGTCCTGACTTTC.

This clonotype was counted at least ten times. This chain links TRBV29-1 with TRBJ2-7, with D possibly matching TRBD2 (6 bases). The CDR3 runs to 11 residues. V was trimmed by 7 bases and J by 4 bases, leaving 11 bases between them. Germline V gene lookup returns CDR1 SQVTM and CDR2 ANQGSEA. Written as DNA, the CDR3 is TGCAGCGCCGGGAGTGGGTACGAGCAGTACTTC. This codes for CSAGSGYEQYF.

The chain uses TRBV27 and TRBJ2-1; 7 bases are shared with TRBD2. Germline V lookup: CDR1 MNHEY, CDR2 SMNVEV (reference sequence). The CDR3 contains 16 residues. V was clipped by 5 bases and J by 8 bases; unmatched bases: 15. In nucleotides, the CDR3 is TGTGCCAGCAGTCTGCAACTAGCGATAGGGGACGATGAGCAGTTCTTC. This translates into CASSLQLAIGDDEQFF.

The chain carries TRBV2 and TRBJ2-3; 10 bases fit TRBD1. The CDR3 runs 15 residues. The V gene's germline CDR1 is SNHLY and CDR2 FYNNEI. The V segment lost 5 bases and the J segment 3 bases; nucleotides outside the gene matches: 5. As DNA, the CDR3 is TGTGCCAGCAGTTTGACAGGGGGCGAGACAGATACGCAGTATTTT. Protein sequence: CASSLTGGETDTQYF.